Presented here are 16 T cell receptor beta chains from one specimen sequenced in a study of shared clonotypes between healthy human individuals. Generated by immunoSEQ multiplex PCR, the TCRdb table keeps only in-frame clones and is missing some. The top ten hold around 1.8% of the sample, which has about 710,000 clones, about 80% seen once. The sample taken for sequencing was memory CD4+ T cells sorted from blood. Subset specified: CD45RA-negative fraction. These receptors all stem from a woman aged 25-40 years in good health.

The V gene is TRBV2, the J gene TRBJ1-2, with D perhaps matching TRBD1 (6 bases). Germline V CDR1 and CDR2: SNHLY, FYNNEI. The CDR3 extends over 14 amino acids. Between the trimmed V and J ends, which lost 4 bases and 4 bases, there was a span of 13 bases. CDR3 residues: CASSGKTGVYGYTF. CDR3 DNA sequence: TGTGCCAGCAGTGGAAAGACAGGCGTCTATGGCTACACCTTC.

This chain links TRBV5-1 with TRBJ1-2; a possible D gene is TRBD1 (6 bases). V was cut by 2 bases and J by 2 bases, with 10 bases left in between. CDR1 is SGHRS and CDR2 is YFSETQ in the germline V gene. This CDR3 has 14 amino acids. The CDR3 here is CASSLGTTNYGYTF. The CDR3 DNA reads TGCGCCAGCAGCTTAGGGACAACCAACTATGGCTACACCTTC.

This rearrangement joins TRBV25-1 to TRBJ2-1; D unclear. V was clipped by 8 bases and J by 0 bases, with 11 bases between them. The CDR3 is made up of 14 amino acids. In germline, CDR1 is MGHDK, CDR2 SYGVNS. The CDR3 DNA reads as TGTGCCAGCGCCGCCGACGGCTCCTACAATGAGCAGTTCTTC. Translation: CASAADGSYNEQFF.

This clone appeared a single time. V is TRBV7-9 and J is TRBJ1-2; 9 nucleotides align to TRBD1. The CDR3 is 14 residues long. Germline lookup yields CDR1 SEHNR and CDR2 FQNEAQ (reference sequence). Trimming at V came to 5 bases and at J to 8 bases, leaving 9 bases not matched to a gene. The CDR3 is CASSVADRGEGYTF. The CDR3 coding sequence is TGTGCCAGCAGCGTCGCGGACAGGGGAGAGGGCTACACCTTC.

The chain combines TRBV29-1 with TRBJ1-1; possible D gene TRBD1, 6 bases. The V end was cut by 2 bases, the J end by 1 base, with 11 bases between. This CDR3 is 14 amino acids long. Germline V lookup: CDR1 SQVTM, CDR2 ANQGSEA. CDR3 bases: TGCAGCGTTGAACTCGGGGGACAGAACACTGAAGCTTTCTTT. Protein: CSVELGGQNTEAFF.

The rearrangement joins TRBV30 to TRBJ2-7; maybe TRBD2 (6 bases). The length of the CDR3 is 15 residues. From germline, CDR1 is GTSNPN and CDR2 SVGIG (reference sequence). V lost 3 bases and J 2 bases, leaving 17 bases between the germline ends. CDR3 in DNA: TGTGCCTGGAGCGGAAGCGGGCGGGCGGCCTACGAGCAGTACTTC. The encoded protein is CAWSGSGRAAYEQYF. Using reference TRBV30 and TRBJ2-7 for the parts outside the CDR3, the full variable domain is SQTIHQWPATLVQPVGSPLSLECTVEGTSNPNLYWYRQAAGRGLQLLFYSVGIGQISSEVPQNLSASRPQDRQFILSSKKLLLSDSGFYLCAWSGSGRAAYEQYFGPGTRLTVT.

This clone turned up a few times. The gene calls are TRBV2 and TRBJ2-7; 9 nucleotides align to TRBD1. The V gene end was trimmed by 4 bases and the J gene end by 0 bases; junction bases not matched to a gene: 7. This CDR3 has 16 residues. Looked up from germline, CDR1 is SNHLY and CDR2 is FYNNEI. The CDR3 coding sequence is TGTGCCAGCAGTGCATCCGGGACAGGGCTCTCCTACGAGCAGTACTTC. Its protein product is CASSASGTGLSYEQYF.

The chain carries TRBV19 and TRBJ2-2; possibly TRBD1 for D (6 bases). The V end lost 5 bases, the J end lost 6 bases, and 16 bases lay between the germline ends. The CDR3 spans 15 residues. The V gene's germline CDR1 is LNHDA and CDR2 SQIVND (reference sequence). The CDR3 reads CASSPRGWASGELFF. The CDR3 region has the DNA TGTGCCAGTAGTCCCAGGGGTTGGGCATCCGGGGAGCTGTTTTTT.

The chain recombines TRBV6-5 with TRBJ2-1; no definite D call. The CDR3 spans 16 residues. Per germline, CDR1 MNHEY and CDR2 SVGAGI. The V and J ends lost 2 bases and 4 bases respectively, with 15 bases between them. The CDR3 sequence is CASSYVSGPKYNEQFF. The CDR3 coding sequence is TGTGCCAGCAGTTACGTTTCGGGTCCCAAATACAATGAGCAGTTCTTC.

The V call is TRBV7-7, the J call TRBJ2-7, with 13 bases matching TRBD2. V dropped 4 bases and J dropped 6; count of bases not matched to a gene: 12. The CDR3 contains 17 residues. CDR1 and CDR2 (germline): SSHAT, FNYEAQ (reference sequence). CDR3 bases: TGTGCCAGCAGCTCCTACCCCGGGACTAGCGGGATTGTCGAGCAGTACTTC. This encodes CASSSYPGTSGIVEQYF.

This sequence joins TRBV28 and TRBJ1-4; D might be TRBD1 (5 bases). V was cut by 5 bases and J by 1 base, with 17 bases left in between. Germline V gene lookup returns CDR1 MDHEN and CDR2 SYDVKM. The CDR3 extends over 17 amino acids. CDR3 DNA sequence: TGTGCCAGCAGTACTCAGGGTTTAGGTAGAACTAATGAAAAACTGTTTTTT. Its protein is CASSTQGLGRTNEKLFF.

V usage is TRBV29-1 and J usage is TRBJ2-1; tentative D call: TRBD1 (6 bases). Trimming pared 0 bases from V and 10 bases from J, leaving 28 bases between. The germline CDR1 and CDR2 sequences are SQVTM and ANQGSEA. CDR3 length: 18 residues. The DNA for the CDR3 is TGCAGCGTTGAAGATCCCTCTGGAAGCGGCAGAGGGGGAAGGGAGCAGTTCTTC. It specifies CSVEDPSGSGRGGREQFF.

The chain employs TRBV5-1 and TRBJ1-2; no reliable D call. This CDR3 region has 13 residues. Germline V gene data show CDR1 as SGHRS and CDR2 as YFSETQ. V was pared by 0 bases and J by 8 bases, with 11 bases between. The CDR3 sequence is CASSLAQEWGYTF. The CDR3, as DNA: TGCGCCAGCAGCTTGGCGCAGGAATGGGGCTACACCTTC. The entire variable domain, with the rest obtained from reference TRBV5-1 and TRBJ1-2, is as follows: KAGVTQTPRYLIKTRGQQVTLSCSPISGHRSVSWYQQTPGQGLQFLFEYFSETQRNKGNFPGRFSGRQFSNSRSEMNVSTLELGDSALYLCASSLAQEWGYTFGSGTRLTVV.

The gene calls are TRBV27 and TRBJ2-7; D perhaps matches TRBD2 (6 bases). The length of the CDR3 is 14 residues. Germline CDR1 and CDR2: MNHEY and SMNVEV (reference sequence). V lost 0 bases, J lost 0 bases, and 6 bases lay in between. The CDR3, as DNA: TGTGCCAGCAGTTTATCGCGGGGCTCCTACGAGCAGTACTTC. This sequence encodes CASSLSRGSYEQYF.

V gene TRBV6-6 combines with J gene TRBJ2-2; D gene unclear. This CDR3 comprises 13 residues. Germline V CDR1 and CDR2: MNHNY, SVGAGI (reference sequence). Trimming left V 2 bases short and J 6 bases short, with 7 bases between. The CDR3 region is CASSYLGAGELFF. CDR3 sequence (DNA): TGTGCCAGCAGTTACCTAGGCGCCGGGGAGCTGTTTTTT.

CDR3 in amino acids: CASSLAPGKDQPQHF. CDR3 nucleotides: TGCGCCAGCAGCTTGGCCCCGGGAAAGGATCAGCCCCAGCATTTT. The rearrangement joins TRBV5-1 to TRBJ1-5; D is ambiguous. CDR1 and CDR2 (germline): SGHRS, YFSETQ. The V and J ends lost 0 bases and 5 bases respectively, with 12 bases between them. The CDR3 runs 15 residues. Filled out from reference TRBV5-1 and TRBJ1-5, the complete variable domain reads KAGVTQTPRYLIKTRGQQVTLSCSPISGHRSVSWYQQTPGQGLQFLFEYFSETQRNKGNFPGRFSGRQFSNSRSEMNVSTLELGDSALYLCASSLAPGKDQPQHFGDGTRLSIL.